These 17 T cell receptor beta chains were sequenced from one sample in a study of blood T cells in healthy people across ages (dated by TCRdb to about 2015). Library prep was done by 5' RACE. The instrument given in TCRdb is Illumina HiSeq 2500. A second roughly 6 to 12 cycle PCR used a sample-barcoded 5' primer and a J-beta primer mix. The raw public reads went through TCRdb reprocessing: fastp at Q25, MiXCR clone calling, in-frame beta chains kept. Rows merge per CDR3 protein into single entries with the most common DNA and genes. The sample table lists over 950,000 distinct CDR3 sequences, around two fifths of them with a count of one. The top ten hold roughly 14% of the sample. The sample consisted of blood. All receptors come from a man between 18 and 35 years old in good health.

The J gene is TRBJ2-3, the V gene TRBV28; 8 bases align to TRBD1. Germline values: CDR1 MDHEN, CDR2 SYDVKM. J lost 1 base, V lost 5 bases, and 11 bases had no gene match. The length of the CDR3 is 17 residues. The CDR3 loop is CASSGSTGVSGTDTQYF. The DNA of the CDR3 is TGTGCCAGCAGTGGGTCGACAGGGGTCTCGGGCACAGATACGCAGTATTTT. Looking up the rest from reference TRBV28 and TRBJ2-3 gives the full variable domain: DVKVTQSSRYLVKRTGEKVFLECVQDMDHENMFWYRQDPGLGLRLIYFSYDVKMKEKGDIPEGYSVSREKKERFSLILESASTNQTSMYLCASSGSTGVSGTDTQYFGPGTRLTVL.

V usage is TRBV9 and J usage is TRBJ1-3; the D is unclear. Germline-derived CDR1 and CDR2 are SGDLS and YYNGEE. The CDR3 totals 15 residues. V was clipped by 2 bases and J by 2 bases, with 11 bases between them. CDR3 in amino acids: CASSVEGMPGNTIYF. CDR3 bases: TGTGCCAGCAGCGTTGAAGGGATGCCTGGAAACACCATATATTTT.

This clonotype was counted at least ten times. This chain connects TRBV20-1 to TRBJ2-7, with unresolved D. V lost 3 bases to trimming and J lost 5 bases, with 17 bases between them. This CDR3 spans 14 amino acids. In germline, CDR1 is DFQATT, CDR2 SNEGSKA (reference sequence). The CDR3 sequence is CSASNEFEVDEQYF. CDR3 coding DNA: TGCAGTGCTAGCAACGAGTTCGAGGTCGACGAGCAGTACTTC.

This clonotype has just a few counts. The gene calls are TRBV2 and TRBJ2-7; possible D gene TRBD2, 6 bases. This CDR3 is built from 12 residues. Germline V gene sequence: CDR1 SNHLY, CDR2 FYNNEI. Between the trimmed V and J ends, which lost 8 bases and 3 bases, there was a span of 11 bases. The CDR3 here is CASGGLVYEQYF. The CDR3 DNA is TGTGCCAGCGGGGGACTTGTCTACGAGCAGTACTTC. Based on the CDR3 plus reference TRBV2 and TRBJ2-7, the full variable domain is EPEVTQTPSHQVTQMGQEVILRCVPISNHLYFYWYRQILGQKVEFLVSFYNNEISEKSEIFDDQFSVERPDGSNFTLKIRSTKLEDSAMYFCASGGLVYEQYFGPGTRLTVT.

This clonotype came up a few times. V gene TRBV7-9 combines with J gene TRBJ2-7, with D uncertain. The CDR3 has 15 amino acids. Trimming pared 2 bases from V and 3 bases from J, leaving 14 bases between. CDR1 and CDR2 (germline): SEHNR, FQNEAQ (reference sequence). Here the CDR3 reads CASSLLPGHSYEQYF. The CDR3 nucleotides are TGTGCCAGCAGCTTACTCCCTGGCCACAGCTACGAGCAGTACTTC.

This chain uses TRBV12-3 or TRBV12-4 with TRBJ1-4, with a tentative D call TRBD1 (5 bases). Deletions cut 8 bases from V and 4 bases from J, with 11 bases between. This CDR3 region has 13 residues. The CDR3 DNA is TGTGCCAGCCAGGGATTGGGTAATGAAAAACTGTTTTTT. Translated, it gives CASQGLGNEKLFF.

The V and J genes are TRBV6-1 and TRBJ2-4; no clear D gene. The J call may be wrong; the DNA end is better matched by TRBJ2-5. Germline loops: CDR1 MNHNS, CDR2 SASEGT. The CDR3 sequence is 14 residues long. CDR3 in amino acids: CASSEGPGRETQYF. The CDR3 DNA reads TGTGCCAGCAGTGAAGGGCCGGGCAGGGAGACCCAGTACTTC.

The chain uses TRBV10-3 and TRBJ1-3; unclear D gene. The CDR3 totals 13 residues. V was clipped by 10 bases and J by 1 base, with 11 bases between them. The V gene's germline CDR1 is ENHRY and CDR2 SYGVKD. The CDR3 region has the DNA TGTGCCACCGACGGGCTATCTGGAAACACCATATATTTT. It yields the protein CATDGLSGNTIYF.

The genes are TRBV7-9 and TRBJ1-2; unclear D gene. Between the trimmed V and J ends, which lost 2 bases and 5 bases, there was a span of 12 bases. This CDR3 has 14 amino acids. The germline V gene has CDR1 SEHNR and CDR2 FQNEAQ (reference sequence). The CDR3, as DNA: TGTGCCAGCAGCTTAATGGGGTTGGAGTATGGCTACACCTTC. This sequence encodes CASSLMGLEYGYTF.

The table lists this clonotype with a few counts. The V gene is TRBV6-5, the J gene TRBJ2-6; D unresolved. This CDR3 has 13 amino acids. Trimming pared 2 bases from V and 7 bases from J, leaving 6 bases between. The germline gives CDR1 MNHEY, CDR2 SVGAGI. CDR3 in amino acids: CASSYQLANVLTF. The CDR3 DNA is TGTGCCAGCAGTTACCAGCTAGCCAACGTCCTGACTTTC.

The chain recombines TRBV6-5 with TRBJ1-2; D is perhaps TRBD1 (5 bases). The CDR3 runs 13 residues. Per the germline V gene, CDR1 is MNHEY and CDR2 is SVGAGI. The V and J ends lost 5 bases and 6 bases respectively, with 13 bases between them. This CDR3 is CASSLSGANGYTF. The CDR3 nucleotides are TGTGCCAGCAGTCTTAGCGGGGCGAATGGCTACACCTTC.

The J gene is TRBJ1-5, the V gene TRBV20-1, with D unclear. The CDR3 is 21 residues long. Trimming cost V 0 bases and J 1 base, with 28 bases left between them. The germline gives CDR1 DFQATT, CDR2 SNEGSKA (reference sequence). The CDR3 reads CSARDMYGRTPERMSNQPQHF. For the CDR3, the DNA is TGCAGTGCTAGAGATATGTATGGACGGACCCCAGAGAGGATGAGCAATCAGCCCCAGCATTTT.

The J gene is TRBJ1-1, the V gene TRBV6-2 or TRBV6-3; D possibly corresponds to TRBD1 (5 bases). The V end lost 6 bases, the J end lost 4 bases, and 9 bases lay between the germline ends. Germline V gene data show CDR1 as MNHEY and CDR2 as SVGEGT. This CDR3 is 12 amino acids long. CDR3 amino acids: CASSYGTTEAFF. CDR3 sequence (DNA): TGTGCCAGCAGCTACGGGACCACTGAAGCTTTCTTT.

This chain links TRBV20-1 with TRBJ1-2; D remains ambiguous. Germline-derived CDR1 and CDR2 are DFQATT and SNEGSKA (reference sequence). CDR3 size: 12 residues. V lost 3 bases to trimming and J lost 3 bases, with 8 bases between them. The DNA of the CDR3 is TGCAGTGCTAGTAGGGCCGACTATGGCTACACCTTC. Translation: CSASRADYGYTF.

The V and J genes are TRBV29-1 and TRBJ1-2, with D unresolved. Trimming cost V 1 base and J 2 bases, with 8 bases left between them. From germline, CDR1 is SQVTM and CDR2 ANQGSEA. The CDR3 loop spans 13 amino acids. In nucleotides, the CDR3 is TGCAGCGTTGAAGGGCTTGGGAACTATGGCTACACCTTC. Encoded protein: CSVEGLGNYGYTF.

This clonotype appeared a few times. The rearrangement uses TRBV7-8 and TRBJ1-2; a weak D match, TRBD1 (6 bases). Trimming left V 7 bases short and J 3 bases short, with 15 bases between. Per germline, CDR1 SGHVS and CDR2 FQNEAQ. The CDR3 has 14 residues. CDR3 in DNA: TGTGCCAGCACTTCAGTCAGGGGACACTATGGCTACACCTTC. Translated: CASTSVRGHYGYTF.

The chain carries TRBV3-1 and TRBJ2-1; D perhaps matches TRBD2 (5 bases). With 1 base removed from V and 7 bases from J, the gap between germline ends came to 14 bases. This CDR3 region has 15 residues. The germline CDR1 and CDR2 sequences are LGHDT and YNNKEL (reference sequence). CDR3 in DNA: TGTGCCAGCAGCCAAGGATCGCCGGGAATGAATGAGCAGTTCTTC. Protein: CASSQGSPGMNEQFF.